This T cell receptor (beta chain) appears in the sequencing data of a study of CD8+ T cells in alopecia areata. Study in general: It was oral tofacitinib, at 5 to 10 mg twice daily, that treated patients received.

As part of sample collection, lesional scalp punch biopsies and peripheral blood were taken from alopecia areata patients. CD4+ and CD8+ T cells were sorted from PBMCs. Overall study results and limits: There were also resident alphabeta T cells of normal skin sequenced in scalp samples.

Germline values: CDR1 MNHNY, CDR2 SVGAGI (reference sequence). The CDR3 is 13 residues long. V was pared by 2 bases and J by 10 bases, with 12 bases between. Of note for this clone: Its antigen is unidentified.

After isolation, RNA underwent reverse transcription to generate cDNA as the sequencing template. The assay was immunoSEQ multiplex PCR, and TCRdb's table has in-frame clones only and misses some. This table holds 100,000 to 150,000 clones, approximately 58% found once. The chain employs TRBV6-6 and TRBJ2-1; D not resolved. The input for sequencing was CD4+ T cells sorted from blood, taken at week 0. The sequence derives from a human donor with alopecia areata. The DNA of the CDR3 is TGTGCCAGCAGTTACGCGAAGGTGGGGGAGCAGTTCTTC. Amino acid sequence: CASSYAKVGEQFF.